Reported below is one T cell receptor (beta chain). Its specificity is unknown. The source of the sample is a study of a mutant IDH1 vaccine in newly diagnosed glioma. Across the whole study: Treatment recipients were approximately 62% male and 37.5% female, and their mean age was around 40 years. Before enrollment, patients got radiotherapy alone, temozolomide alone, or mostly the combination.

The assay was immunoSEQ multiplex PCR, and TCRdb's table has in-frame clones only and misses some. The sample records about 92,000 clones, about 80% being singletons. Stated time point: baseline, week 1 (first vaccination visit). Treatment of the sample: pre-vaccination baseline after standard-of-care therapy. Germline V lookup: CDR1 MNHEY, CDR2 SMNVEV (reference sequence). V was pared by 3 bases and J by 7 bases, with 2 bases of the junction left unmatched. This CDR3 region has 14 residues. Study outcomes and limitations: There seemed to be no relation between pseudoprogression and changes in top peripheral T cell clonotypes.

The sequence was obtained from a man aged 40-49 years with glioma. The starting material was PBMCs, obtained from a glioma patient treated with radiotherapy, temozolomide or both. The chain couples TRBV27 to TRBJ1-6, with TRBD1 matching 8 bases. The CDR3 protein is CASSFRTGNSPLHF. For the CDR3, the DNA is TGTGCCAGCAGTTTCAGGACAGGGAATTCACCCCTCCACTTT.